These 3 T cell receptor beta chains share one sample of origin, sequenced in a study of T cells in Graves' hyperthyroidism and ophthalmopathy (dated by TCRdb to the late 2010s). Library generation was performed with multiplex PCR. TCRdb lists the instrument as Illumina HiSeq 2000. The TCR beta CDR3 regions were amplified from RNA transcripts. The TCR CDR3 was subjected to a first round of RT-PCR using the HTBI primer set and the Qiagen OneStep RT-PCR kit. The public sequencing data were trimmed at Q25 with fastp and processed into clonotypes with MiXCR by TCRdb, which kept only in-frame beta chains. Records with the same CDR3 protein are collapsed into one entry carrying the most frequent genes and DNA. Across this sample there are roughly 260,000 distinct CDR3 sequences, with about 14% seen only once. More than 10% of the sample goes to the ten largest clones. Sequencing used blood. These receptors all stem from a woman aged 35 to 49 with Graves' hyperthyroidism that later progressed to Graves' ophthalmopathy.

This clonotype has a count of ten or more. The CDR3 sequence: CASSLVAGGGTEAFF. In nucleotides, the CDR3 is TGCGCCAGCAGCTTGGTTGCAGGGGGCGGCACTGAAGCTTTCTTT. V and J are TRBV5-1 and TRBJ1-1; 8 bases match TRBD1. The CDR3 is 15 residues long. V lost 0 bases to trimming and J lost 4 bases; unmatched junction nucleotides: 5. Germline lookup yields CDR1 SGHRS and CDR2 YFSETQ.

This clonotype was recorded many times. The chain couples TRBV6-1 to TRBJ2-1; D gene uncertain. V lost 2 bases to trimming and J lost 0 bases, with 8 bases between them. Germline V gene data show CDR1 as MNHNS and CDR2 as SASEGT. This CDR3 is built from 15 residues. The CDR3 sequence: CASSELENSYNEQFF. The CDR3 coding sequence is TGTGCCAGCAGTGAACTAGAAAACTCCTACAATGAGCAGTTCTTC.

Concerning this clonotype: A much larger clone lies one base from this, so it may be a read error. The rearrangement joins TRBV28 to TRBJ2-1; 7 nucleotides match TRBD2. Germline values: CDR1 MDHEN, CDR2 SYDVKM. The CDR3 is made up of 12 amino acids. CDR3 in amino acids: CTSSLLASEQFF. The DNA for the CDR3 is TGTACCAGCAGTTTACTAGCGAGTGAGCAGTTCTTC.